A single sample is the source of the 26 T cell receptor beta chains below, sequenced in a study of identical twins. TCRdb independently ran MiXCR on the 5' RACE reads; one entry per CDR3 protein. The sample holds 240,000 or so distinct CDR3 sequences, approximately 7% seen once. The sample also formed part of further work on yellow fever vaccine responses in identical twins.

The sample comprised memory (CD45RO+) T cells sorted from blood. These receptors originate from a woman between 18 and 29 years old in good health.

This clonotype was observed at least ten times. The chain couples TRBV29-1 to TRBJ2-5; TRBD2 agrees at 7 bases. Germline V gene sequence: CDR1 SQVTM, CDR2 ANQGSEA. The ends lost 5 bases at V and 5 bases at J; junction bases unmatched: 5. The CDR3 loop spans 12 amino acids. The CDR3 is CSVKGGSETQYF. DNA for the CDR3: TGCAGCGTTAAGGGCGGGAGCGAGACCCAGTACTTC.

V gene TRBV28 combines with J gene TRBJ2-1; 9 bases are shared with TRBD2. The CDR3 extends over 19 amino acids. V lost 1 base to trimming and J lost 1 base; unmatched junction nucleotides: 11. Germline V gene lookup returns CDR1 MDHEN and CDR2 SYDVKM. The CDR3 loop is CASSLFAGGRVASYNEQFF. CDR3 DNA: TGTGCCAGCAGTTTATTTGCGGGAGGGAGGGTAGCGTCCTACAATGAGCAGTTCTTC.

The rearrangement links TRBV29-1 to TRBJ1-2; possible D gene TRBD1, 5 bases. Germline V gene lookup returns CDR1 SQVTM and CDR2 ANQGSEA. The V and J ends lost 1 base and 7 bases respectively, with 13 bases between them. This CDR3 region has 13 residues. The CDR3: CSVEVGQGGGYTF. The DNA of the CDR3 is TGCAGCGTTGAAGTCGGTCAGGGTGGTGGCTACACCTTC.

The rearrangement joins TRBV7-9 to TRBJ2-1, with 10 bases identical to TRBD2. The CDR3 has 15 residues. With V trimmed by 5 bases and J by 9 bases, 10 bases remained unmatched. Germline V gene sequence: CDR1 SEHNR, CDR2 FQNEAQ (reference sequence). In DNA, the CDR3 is TGTGCCAGCAGCCCGGGGGCTAGCGGGAGTCTTGAGCAGTTCTTC. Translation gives CASSPGASGSLEQFF.

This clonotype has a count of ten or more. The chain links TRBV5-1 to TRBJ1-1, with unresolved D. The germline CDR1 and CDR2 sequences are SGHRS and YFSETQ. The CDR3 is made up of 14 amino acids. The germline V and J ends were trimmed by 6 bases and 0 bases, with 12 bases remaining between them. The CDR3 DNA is TGCGCCAGCACCATGGACTTGTTGAACACTGAAGCTTTCTTT. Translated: CASTMDLLNTEAFF.

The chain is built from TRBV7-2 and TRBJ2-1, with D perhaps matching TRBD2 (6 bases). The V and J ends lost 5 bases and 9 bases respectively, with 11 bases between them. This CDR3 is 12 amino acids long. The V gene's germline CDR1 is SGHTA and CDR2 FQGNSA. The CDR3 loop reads CASSRGRTEQFF. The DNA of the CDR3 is TGTGCCAGCAGCCGAGGGAGGACTGAGCAGTTCTTC.

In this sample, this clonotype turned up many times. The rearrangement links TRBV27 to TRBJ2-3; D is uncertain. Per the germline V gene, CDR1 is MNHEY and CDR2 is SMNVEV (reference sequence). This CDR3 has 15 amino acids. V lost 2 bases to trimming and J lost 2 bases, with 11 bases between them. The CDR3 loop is CASSLGVADTDTQYF. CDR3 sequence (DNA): TGTGCCAGCAGTTTAGGGGTAGCTGACACAGATACGCAGTATTTT.

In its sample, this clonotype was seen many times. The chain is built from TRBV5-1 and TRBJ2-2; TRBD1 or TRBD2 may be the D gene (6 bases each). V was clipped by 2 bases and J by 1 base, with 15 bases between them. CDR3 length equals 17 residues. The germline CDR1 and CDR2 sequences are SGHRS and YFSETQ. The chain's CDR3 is CASSFTTQGGNTGELFF. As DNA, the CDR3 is TGCGCCAGCAGCTTCACCACACAGGGAGGGAACACCGGGGAGCTGTTTTTT.

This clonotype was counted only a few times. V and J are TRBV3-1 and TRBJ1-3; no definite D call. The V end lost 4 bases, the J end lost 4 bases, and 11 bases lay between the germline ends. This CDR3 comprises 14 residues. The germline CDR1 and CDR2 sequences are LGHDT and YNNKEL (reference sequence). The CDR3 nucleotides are TGTGCCAGCAGCCCGGCAGTGGAAGGAAACACCATATATTTT. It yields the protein CASSPAVEGNTIYF.

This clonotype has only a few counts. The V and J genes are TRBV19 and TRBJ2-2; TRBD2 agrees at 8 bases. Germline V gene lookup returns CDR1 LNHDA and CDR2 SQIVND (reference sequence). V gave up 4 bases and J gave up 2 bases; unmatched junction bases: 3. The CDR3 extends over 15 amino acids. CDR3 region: CASSTGGANTGELFF. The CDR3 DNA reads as TGTGCCAGTAGTACCGGGGGGGCAAACACCGGGGAGCTGTTTTTT.

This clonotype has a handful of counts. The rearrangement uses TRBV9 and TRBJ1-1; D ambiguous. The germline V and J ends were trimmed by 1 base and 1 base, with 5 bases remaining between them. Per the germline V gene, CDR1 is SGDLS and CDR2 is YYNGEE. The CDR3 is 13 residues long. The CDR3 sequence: CASSVSPNTEAFF. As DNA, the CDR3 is TGTGCCAGCAGCGTAAGCCCGAACACTGAAGCTTTCTTT.

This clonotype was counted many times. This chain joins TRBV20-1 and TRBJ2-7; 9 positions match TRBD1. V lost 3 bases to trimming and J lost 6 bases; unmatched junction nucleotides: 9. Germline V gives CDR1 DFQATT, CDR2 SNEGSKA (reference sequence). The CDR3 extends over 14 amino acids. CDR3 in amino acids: CSASPGQGPFEQYF. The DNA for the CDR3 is TGCAGTGCTAGCCCGGGACAGGGACCCTTCGAGCAGTACTTC.

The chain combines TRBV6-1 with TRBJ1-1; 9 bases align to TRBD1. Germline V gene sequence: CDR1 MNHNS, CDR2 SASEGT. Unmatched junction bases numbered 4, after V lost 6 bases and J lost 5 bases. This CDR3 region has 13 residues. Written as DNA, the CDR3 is TGTGCCAGCAGGGCCGGGACAGGGACTGAAGCTTTCTTT. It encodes CASRAGTGTEAFF.

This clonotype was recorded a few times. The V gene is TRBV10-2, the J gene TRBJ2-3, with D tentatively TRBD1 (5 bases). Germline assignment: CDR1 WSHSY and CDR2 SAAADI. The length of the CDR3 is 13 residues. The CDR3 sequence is CDLDSFRTDTQYF. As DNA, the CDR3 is TGCGACCTCGACAGTTTTCGCACAGATACGCAGTATTTT.

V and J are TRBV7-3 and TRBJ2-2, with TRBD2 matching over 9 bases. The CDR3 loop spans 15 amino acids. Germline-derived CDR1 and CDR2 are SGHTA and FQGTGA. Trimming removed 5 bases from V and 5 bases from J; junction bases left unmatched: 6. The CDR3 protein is CASSVAGDRTGELFF. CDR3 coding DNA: TGTGCCAGCAGCGTAGCGGGAGATAGGACCGGGGAGCTGTTTTTT.

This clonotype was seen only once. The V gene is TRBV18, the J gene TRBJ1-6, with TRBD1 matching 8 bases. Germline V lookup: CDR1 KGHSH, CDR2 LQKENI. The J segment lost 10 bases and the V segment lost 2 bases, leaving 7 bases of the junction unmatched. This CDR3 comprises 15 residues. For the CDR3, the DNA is TGTGCCAGCTCACCATCAGGACAGGGTGGATCACCCCTCCACTTT. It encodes CASSPSGQGGSPLHF.

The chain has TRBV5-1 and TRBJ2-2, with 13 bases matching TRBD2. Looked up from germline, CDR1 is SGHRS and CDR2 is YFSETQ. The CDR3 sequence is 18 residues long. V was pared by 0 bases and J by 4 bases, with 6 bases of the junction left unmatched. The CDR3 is CASSLVLAGGPVTGELFF. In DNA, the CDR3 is TGCGCCAGCAGCTTGGTACTAGCGGGAGGGCCGGTCACCGGGGAGCTGTTTTTT.

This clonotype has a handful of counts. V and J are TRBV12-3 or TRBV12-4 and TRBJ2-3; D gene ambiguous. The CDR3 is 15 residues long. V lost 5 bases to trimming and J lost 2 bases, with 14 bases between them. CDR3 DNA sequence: TGTGCCAGCAGTGCTAGGACCGCTGACACAGATACGCAGTATTTT. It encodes CASSARTADTDTQYF.

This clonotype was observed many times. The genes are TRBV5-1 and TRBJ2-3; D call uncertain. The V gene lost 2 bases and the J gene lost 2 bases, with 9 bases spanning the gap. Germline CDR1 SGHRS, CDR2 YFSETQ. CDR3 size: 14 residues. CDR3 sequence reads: CASSFEWDTDTQYF. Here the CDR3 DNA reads TGCGCCAGCAGCTTTGAGTGGGACACAGATACGCAGTATTTT.

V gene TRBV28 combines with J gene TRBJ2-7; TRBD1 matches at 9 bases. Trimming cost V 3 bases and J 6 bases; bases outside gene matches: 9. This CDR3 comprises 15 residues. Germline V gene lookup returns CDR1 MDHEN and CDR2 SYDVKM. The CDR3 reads CASSFLTTGGSEQYV. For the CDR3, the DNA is TGTGCCAGCAGTTTTCTAACCACAGGGGGCAGCGAGCAGTACGTC.

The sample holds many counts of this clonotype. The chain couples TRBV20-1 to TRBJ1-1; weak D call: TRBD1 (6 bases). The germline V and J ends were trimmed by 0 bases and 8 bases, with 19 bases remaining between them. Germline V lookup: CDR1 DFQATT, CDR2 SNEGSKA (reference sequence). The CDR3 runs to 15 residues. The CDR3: CSARDKGRGAEEAFF. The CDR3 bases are TGCAGTGCTAGAGATAAAGGACGGGGGGCGGAGGAAGCTTTCTTT.

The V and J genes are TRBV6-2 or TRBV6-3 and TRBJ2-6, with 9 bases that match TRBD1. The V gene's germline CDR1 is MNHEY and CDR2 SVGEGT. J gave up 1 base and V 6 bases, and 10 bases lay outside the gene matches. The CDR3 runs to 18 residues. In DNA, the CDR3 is TGTGCCAGCAGACAACCGACAGGGGGGAATTCTGGGGCCAACGTCCTGACTTTC. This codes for CASRQPTGGNSGANVLTF.

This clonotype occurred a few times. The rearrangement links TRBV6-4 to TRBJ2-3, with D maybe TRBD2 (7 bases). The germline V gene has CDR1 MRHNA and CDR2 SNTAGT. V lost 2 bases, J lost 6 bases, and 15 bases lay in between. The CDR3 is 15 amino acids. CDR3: CASSDLAGAPDTQYF. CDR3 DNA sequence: TGTGCCAGCAGTGACCTTGCGGGGGCTCCTGATACGCAGTATTTT.

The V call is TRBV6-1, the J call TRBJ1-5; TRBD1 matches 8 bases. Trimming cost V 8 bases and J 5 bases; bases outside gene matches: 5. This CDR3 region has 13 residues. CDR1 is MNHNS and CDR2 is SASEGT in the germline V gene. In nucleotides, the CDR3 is TGTGCCAGCCTGGACAGGGCTTATCAGCCCCAGCATTTT. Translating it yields CASLDRAYQPQHF.

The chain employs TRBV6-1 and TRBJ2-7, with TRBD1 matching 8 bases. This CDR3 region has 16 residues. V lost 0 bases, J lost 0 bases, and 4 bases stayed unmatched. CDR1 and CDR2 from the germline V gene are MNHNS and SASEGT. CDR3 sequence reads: CASSEARGLSSYEQYV. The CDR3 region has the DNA TGTGCCAGCAGTGAAGCCAGGGGGCTCAGCTCCTACGAGCAGTACGTC.

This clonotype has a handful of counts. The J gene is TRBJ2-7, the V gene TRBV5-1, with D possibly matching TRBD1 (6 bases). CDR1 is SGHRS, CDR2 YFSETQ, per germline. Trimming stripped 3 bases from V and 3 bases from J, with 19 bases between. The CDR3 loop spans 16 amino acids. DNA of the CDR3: TGCGCCAGCAGCTATACTTTTCCGGGACATCGCTACGAGCAGTACTTC. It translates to CASSYTFPGHRYEQYF.